The TCR beta chain under discussion was sequenced for a study of shared clonotypes between healthy human individuals. Study-level results: Naive subsets, compared against memory subsets, generally had larger estimated richness values.

Here immunoSEQ multiplex PCR was the method, and the copy in TCRdb shows in-frame clones only, minus some. Among around 1.9 million clones listed, about 92% were seen once. Details on this clone: Its cognate antigen is unknown.

Trimming took 4 bases from V and 5 from J, leaving 20 bases between them. Germline CDR1 reads MGHRA; CDR2 reads YSYEKL. The CDR3 loop spans 16 amino acids. The naive CD8 population came from CD45RO-negative cells selected for CCR7, without terminally differentiated effector memory CD45RA+ cells. Sequencing input: naive CD8+ T cells from PBMCs. V usage is TRBV4-1 and J usage is TRBJ2-5; D perhaps matches TRBD2 (7 bases). This receptor was identified in a young man in good health. Some clones in this sample may be carry-over from other donors' samples. CDR3 DNA sequence: TGCGCCAGCAGCCCCGCTCACCGGGGGGCAGGGGAGACCCAGTACTTC. Its protein is CASSPAHRGAGETQYF.